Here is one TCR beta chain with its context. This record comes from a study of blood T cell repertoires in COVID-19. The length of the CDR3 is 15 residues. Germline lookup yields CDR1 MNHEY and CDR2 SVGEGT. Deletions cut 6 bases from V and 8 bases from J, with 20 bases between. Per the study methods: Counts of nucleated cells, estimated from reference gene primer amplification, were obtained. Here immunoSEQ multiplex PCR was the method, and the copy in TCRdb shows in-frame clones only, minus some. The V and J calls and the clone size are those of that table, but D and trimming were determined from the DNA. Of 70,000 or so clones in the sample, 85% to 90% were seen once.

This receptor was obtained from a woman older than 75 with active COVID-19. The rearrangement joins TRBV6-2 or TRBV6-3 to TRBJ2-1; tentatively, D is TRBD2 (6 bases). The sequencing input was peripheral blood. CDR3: CASSTGTSWVDEQFF. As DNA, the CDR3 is TGTGCCAGCAGCACCGGGACTTCATGGGTCGATGAGCAGTTCTTC.